This T cell receptor beta chain was captured in a study of STAT5B mutations in CD4+ large granular lymphocyte leukemia. Study information: Anti-CD4 microbead selection came after CD8+ cell depletion in cryopreserved samples. The study's findings and limits: CD4-sorted patient repertoires seemed more clonal than healthy CD4+ repertoires. 8/27 top patient clones versus 2/35 control clones were TRBV06-family.

Remarks on this clone: The antigen remains undetermined.

Germline V gives CDR1 SEHNR, CDR2 FQNEAQ (reference sequence). Trimming shortened V by 2 bases and J by 7 bases, and 8 bases separated the two germline ends. The CDR3 extends over 12 amino acids. Some clones are missing from TCRdb's copy, which holds only in-frame ones; the method was immunoSEQ multiplex PCR. This sample has about 8,400 clones, with around nine tenths found just once. The gene calls are TRBV7-9 and TRBJ1-1; D gene ambiguous. The TCR comes from a woman in her seventies with CD4+ T-cell large granular lymphocyte leukemia. Material for sequencing was PBMCs. CDR3 amino acids: CASSLKALEAFF. In DNA form, the CDR3 reads TGTGCCAGCAGCTTAAAGGCTCTTGAAGCTTTCTTT.